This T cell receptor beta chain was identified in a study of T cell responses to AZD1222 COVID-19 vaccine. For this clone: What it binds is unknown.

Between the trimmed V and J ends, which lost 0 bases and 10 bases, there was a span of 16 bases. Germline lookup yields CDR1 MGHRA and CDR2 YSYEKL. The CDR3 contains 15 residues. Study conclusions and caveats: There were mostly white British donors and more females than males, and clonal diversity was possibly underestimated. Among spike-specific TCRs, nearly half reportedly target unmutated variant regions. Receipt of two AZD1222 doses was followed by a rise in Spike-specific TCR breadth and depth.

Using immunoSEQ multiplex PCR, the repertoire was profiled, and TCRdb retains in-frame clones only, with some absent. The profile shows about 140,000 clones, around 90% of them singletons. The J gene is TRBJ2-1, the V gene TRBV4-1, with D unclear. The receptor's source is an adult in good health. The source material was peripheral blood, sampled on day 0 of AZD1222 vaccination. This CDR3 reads CASSQDPIRPREQFF. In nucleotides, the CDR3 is TGCGCCAGCAGCCAAGATCCAATCCGTCCCCGGGAGCAGTTCTTC.